The rows below give T cell receptor beta chains drawn from one sample of a study of cytotoxic CD8 clonotypes in ibrutinib-treated CLL. Assay: immunoSEQ multiplex PCR; the TCRdb copy retains only in-frame clones and omits some. Seen here are 150,000 or so clones, more than 75% observed once, and the top ten hold approximately 7.6%. The specimen was PBMCs, collected after 36 months of ibrutinib treatment. The receptors shown here come from a human donor with chronic lymphocytic leukemia. Each CDR3 is given with its conserved first and last residue. Each record gives: V gene, D gene, J gene, clone size, CDR3 DNA, CDR3 protein. A D gene is named only where the DNA matches it firmly. Not every row has a clone size; where given, it reads once, few, many or a size class.

V gene: TRBV5-1; D gene: TRBD2; J gene: TRBJ2-4; clone size: .; CDR3 DNA: TGCGCCAGCAGCTTGGCGGGGGGGACCAAAAACATTCAGTACTTC; CDR3 protein: CASSLAGGTKNIQYF
V gene: TRBV10-2; D gene: TRBD2; J gene: TRBJ2-7; clone size: .; CDR3 DNA: TGCGCCAGCAGAAAGCTAGCGGAGGGCTCCTACGAGCAGTACTTC; CDR3 protein: CASRKLAEGSYEQYF
V gene: TRBV6-6; D gene: .; J gene: TRBJ1-1; clone size: .; CDR3 DNA: TGTGCCAGCAGTTACGGCCCTATGAACACTGAAGCTTTCTTT; CDR3 protein: CASSYGPMNTEAFF
V gene: TRBV4-1; D gene: .; J gene: TRBJ1-1; clone size: .; CDR3 DNA: TGCGCCAGCAGCCAAGATCCCTCACCGCTCACTGAAGCTTTCTTT; CDR3 protein: CASSQDPSPLTEAFF
V gene: TRBV5-6; D gene: TRBD1; J gene: TRBJ2-7; clone size: .; CDR3 DNA: TGTGCCAGCAGCTTAGTATGGGACAGGGTCGGGCAGTACTTC; CDR3 protein: CASSLVWDRVGQYF
V gene: TRBV4-2; D gene: TRBD2; J gene: TRBJ2-2; clone size: .; CDR3 DNA: TGTGCCAGCAGCCCCCGACTAGCGGCGAACACCGGGGAGCTGTTTTTT; CDR3 protein: CASSPRLAANTGELFF
V gene: TRBV30; D gene: TRBD1; J gene: TRBJ1-2; clone size: .; CDR3 DNA: TGTGCCTGGACTAGGACAGGGAAGTCTGGCTACACCTTC; CDR3 protein: CAWTRTGKSGYTF
V gene: TRBV19; D gene: .; J gene: TRBJ1-2; clone size: .; CDR3 DNA: TGTGCCAGTTCGGGCCTGAGCTACACCTTC; CDR3 protein: CASSGLSYTF
V gene: TRBV28; D gene: .; J gene: TRBJ1-2; clone size: .; CDR3 DNA: TGTGCCAGCAGTTTTCCGTACTATGGCTACACCTTC; CDR3 protein: CASSFPYYGYTF
V gene: TRBV6-1; D gene: .; J gene: TRBJ2-7; clone size: few; CDR3 DNA: TGTGCCAGCCCCCCCTCGGCCGACAGCGCCTACGAGCAGTACTTC; CDR3 protein: CASPPSADSAYEQYF
V gene: TRBV7-8; D gene: .; J gene: TRBJ1-5; clone size: .; CDR3 DNA: TGTGCCAGCAGCTTAGACCGCGCAGCTCAGCCCCAGCATTTT; CDR3 protein: CASSLDRAAQPQHF
V gene: TRBV12-5; D gene: .; J gene: TRBJ2-4; clone size: .; CDR3 DNA: TGTGCTAGTGGTTTGGCGCCTGGGACAAAAGGGTCGGTGAACAAAAACATTCAGTACTTC; CDR3 protein: CASGLAPGTKGSVNKNIQYF
V gene: TRBV2; D gene: TRBD1; J gene: TRBJ1-6; clone size: .; CDR3 DNA: TGTGCCAGCAGAGTTATTGGGACAGCAAATTCACCCCTCCACTTT; CDR3 protein: CASRVIGTANSPLHF
V gene: TRBV18; D gene: .; J gene: TRBJ1-1; clone size: .; CDR3 DNA: TGTGCCAGCTCACCACCGCGGACATCAGACACTGAAGCTTTCTTT; CDR3 protein: CASSPPRTSDTEAFF
V gene: TRBV6-6; D gene: .; J gene: TRBJ2-3; clone size: .; CDR3 DNA: TGTGCCAGCAGTTACTCGCGCCGGGGTGCAGATACGCAGTATTTT; CDR3 protein: CASSYSRRGADTQYF
V gene: TRBV10-1; D gene: .; J gene: TRBJ2-2; clone size: .; CDR3 DNA: TGCGCCAGCAGTGAGTCAGGTTTGGAGCTGTTTTTT; CDR3 protein: CASSESGLELFF
V gene: TRBV10-3; D gene: .; J gene: TRBJ1-5; clone size: few; CDR3 DNA: TGTGCCATCAGTGAAGGCCTCAATCAGCCCCAGCATTTT; CDR3 protein: CAISEGLNQPQHF
V gene: TRBV7-7; D gene: .; J gene: TRBJ1-5; clone size: few; CDR3 DNA: TGTGCCAGCAGCTCCCCCAGGGGTGGTAGCAATCAGCCCCAGCATTTT; CDR3 protein: CASSSPRGGSNQPQHF
V gene: TRBV9; D gene: TRBD1; J gene: TRBJ2-1; clone size: once; CDR3 DNA: TGTGCCAGCAGCGCCCTCGACAGGGGCATACGCAATGAGCAGTTCTTC; CDR3 protein: CASSALDRGIRNEQFF